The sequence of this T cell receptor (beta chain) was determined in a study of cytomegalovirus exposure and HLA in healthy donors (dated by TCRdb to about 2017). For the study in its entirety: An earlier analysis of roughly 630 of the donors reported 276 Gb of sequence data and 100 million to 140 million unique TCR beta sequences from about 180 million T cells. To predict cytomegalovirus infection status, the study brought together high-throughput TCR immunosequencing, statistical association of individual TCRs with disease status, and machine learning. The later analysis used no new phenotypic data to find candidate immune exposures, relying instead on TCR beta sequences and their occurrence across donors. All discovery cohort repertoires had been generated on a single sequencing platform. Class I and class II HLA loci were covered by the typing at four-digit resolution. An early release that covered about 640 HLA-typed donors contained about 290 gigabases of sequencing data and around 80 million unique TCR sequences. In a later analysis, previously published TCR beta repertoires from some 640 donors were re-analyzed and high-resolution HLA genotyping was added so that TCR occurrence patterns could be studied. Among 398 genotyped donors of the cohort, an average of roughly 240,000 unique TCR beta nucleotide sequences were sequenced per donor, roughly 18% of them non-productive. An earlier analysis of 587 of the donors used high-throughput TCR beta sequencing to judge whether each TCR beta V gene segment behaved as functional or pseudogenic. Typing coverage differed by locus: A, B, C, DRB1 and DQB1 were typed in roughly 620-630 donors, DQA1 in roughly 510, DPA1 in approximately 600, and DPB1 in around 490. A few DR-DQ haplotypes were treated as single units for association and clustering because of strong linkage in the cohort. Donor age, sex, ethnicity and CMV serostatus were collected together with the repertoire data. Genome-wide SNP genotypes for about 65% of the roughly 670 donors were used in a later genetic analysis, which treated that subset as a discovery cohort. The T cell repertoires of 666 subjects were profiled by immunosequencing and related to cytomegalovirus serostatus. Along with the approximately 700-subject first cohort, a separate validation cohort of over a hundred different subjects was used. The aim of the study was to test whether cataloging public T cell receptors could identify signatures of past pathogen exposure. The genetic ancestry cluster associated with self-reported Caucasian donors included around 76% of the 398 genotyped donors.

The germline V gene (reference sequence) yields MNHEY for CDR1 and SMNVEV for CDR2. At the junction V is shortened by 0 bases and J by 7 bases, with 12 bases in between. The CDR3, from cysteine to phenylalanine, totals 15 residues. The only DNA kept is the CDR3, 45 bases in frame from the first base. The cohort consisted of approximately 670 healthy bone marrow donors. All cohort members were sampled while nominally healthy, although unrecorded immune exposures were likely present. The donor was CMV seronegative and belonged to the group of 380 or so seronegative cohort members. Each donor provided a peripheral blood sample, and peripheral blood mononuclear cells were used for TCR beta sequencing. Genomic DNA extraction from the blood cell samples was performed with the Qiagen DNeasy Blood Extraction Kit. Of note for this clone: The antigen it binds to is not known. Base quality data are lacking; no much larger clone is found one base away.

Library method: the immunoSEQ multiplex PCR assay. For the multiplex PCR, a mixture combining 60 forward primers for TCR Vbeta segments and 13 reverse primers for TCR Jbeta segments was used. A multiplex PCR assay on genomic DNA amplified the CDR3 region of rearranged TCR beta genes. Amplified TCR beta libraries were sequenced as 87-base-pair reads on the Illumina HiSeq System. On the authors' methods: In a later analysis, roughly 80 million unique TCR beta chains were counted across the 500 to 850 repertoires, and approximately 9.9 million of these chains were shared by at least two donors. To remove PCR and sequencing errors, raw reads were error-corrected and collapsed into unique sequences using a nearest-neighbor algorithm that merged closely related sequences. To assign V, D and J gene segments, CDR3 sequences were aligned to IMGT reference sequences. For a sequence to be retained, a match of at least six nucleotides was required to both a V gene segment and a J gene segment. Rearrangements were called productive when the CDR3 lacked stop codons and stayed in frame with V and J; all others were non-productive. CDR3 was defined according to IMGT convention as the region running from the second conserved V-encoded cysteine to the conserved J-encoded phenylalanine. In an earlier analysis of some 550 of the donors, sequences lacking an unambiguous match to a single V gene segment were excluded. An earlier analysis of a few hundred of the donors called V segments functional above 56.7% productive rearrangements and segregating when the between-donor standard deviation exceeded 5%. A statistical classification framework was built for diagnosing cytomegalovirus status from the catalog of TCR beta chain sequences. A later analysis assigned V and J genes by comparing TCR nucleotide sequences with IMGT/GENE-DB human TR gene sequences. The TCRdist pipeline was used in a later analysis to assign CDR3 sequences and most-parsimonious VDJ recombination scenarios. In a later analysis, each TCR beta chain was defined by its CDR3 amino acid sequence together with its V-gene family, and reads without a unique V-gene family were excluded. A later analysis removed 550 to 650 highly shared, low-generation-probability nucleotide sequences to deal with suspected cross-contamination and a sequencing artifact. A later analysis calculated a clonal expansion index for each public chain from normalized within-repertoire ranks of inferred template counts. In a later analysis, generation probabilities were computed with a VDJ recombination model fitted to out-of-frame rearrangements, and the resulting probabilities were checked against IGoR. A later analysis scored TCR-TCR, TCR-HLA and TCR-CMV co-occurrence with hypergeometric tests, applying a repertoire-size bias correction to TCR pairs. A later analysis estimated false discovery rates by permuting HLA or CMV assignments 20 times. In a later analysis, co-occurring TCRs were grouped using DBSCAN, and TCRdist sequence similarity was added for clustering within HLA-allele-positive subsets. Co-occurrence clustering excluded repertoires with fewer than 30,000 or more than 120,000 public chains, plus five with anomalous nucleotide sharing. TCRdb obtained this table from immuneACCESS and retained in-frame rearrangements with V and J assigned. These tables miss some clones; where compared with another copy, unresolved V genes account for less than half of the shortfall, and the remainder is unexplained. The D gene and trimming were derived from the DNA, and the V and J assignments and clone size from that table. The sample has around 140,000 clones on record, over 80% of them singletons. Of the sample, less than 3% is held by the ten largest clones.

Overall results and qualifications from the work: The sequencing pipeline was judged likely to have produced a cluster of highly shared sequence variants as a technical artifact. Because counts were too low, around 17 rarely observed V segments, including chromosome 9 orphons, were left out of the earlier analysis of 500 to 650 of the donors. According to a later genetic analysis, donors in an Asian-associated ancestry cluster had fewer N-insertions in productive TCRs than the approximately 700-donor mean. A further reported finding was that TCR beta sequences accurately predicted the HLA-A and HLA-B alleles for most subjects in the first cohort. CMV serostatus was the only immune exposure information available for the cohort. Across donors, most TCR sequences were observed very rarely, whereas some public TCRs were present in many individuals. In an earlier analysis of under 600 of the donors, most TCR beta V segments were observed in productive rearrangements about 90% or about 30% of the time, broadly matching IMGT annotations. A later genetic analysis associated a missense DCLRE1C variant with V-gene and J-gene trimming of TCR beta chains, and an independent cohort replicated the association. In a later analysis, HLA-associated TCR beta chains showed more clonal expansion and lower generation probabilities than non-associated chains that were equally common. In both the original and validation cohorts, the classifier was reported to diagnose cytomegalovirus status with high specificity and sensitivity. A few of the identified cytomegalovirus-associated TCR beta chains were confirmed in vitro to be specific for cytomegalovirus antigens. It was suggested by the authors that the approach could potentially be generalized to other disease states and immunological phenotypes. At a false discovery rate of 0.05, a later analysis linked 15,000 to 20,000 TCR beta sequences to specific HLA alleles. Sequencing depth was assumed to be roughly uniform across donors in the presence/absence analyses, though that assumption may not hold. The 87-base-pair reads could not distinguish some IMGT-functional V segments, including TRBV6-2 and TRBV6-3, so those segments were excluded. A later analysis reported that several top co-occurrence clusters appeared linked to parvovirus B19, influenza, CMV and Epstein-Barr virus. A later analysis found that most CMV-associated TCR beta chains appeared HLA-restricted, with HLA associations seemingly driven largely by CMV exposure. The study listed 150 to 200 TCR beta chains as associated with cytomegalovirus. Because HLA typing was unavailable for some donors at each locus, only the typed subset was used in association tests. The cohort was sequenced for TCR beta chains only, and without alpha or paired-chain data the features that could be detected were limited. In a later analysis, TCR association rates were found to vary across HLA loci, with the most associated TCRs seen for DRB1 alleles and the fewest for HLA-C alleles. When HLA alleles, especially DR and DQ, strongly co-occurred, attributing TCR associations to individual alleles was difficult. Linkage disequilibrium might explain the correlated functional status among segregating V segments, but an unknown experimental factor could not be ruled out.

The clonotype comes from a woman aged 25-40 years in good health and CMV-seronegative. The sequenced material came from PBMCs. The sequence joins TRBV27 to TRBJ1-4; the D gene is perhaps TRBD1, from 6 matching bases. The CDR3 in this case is CASSLSGGSGEKLFF. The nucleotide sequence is TGTGCCAGCAGTTTATCAGGGGGATCTGGTGAAAAACTGTTTTTT.